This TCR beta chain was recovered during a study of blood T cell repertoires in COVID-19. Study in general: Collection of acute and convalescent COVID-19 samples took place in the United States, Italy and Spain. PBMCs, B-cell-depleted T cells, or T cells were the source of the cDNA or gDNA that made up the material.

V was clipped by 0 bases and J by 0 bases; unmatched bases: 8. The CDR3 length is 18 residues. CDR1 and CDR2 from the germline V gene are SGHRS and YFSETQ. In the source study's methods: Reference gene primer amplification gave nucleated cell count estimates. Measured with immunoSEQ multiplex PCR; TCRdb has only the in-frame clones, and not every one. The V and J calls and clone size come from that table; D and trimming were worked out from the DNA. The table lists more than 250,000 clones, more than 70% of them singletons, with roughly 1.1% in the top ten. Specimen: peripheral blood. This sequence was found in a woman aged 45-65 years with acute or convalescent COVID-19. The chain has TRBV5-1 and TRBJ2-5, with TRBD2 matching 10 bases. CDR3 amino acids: CASSLGLAGAGDQETQYF. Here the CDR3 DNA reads TGCGCCAGCAGCTTGGGGCTAGCGGGGGCCGGGGACCAAGAGACCCAGTACTTC.